The rows below give T cell receptor beta chains drawn from one sample of a study of yellow fever vaccine responses in identical twins. One entry per CDR3 protein results from TCRdb running MiXCR on the RT-PCR reads. The repertoire holds around 33,000 distinct CDR3 sequences, roughly three fifths seen once, with about 4.5% in the top ten. Sequencing was performed on T cells from blood (PBMCs), unsorted or a sorted subset (not recorded which), taken before or after yellow fever vaccination (not recorded which). The receptor set was obtained from a woman aged 18-30 years who received the yellow fever vaccine. The conserved cysteine and the conserved F or W are not part of the CDR3 here. Fields, in order: V gene, clone size, J gene, CDR3 protein. Part of the rows lack a size; the others show once, few, many or a class for expanded clones.

V: TRBV20-1
size: .
J: TRBJ1-2
CDR3: SALVEGSYGYT

V: TRBV12-3/TRBV12-4
size: once
J: TRBJ2-1
CDR3: ASSLSRGINEQF

V: TRBV29-1
size: .
J: TRBJ2-1
CDR3: SVTHEQF

V: TRBV5-1
size: .
J: TRBJ2-1
CDR3: ASALISEQF

V: TRBV11-1
size: few
J: TRBJ2-3
CDR3: ASSPPGSGLAPDTQY

V: TRBV14
size: .
J: TRBJ2-6
CDR3: ASSQSSGANVLT

V: TRBV12-3/TRBV12-4
size: few
J: TRBJ1-1
CDR3: ASSDGAEAF

V: TRBV20-1
size: .
J: TRBJ2-7
CDR3: SATTSGRANEQY

V: TRBV28
size: .
J: TRBJ1-6
CDR3: ASPQGPNSPLH

V: TRBV6-1
size: .
J: TRBJ2-5
CDR3: ASTPGSSGPKGSETQY

V: TRBV19
size: .
J: TRBJ1-4
CDR3: ASKRRATGFGGTNEKLF

V: TRBV13
size: .
J: TRBJ2-2
CDR3: ASSFGGNTGELF

V: TRBV10-1
size: .
J: TRBJ2-2
CDR3: ASSDLNGGELF

V: TRBV29-1
size: .
J: TRBJ2-5
CDR3: SVEIRGETQY

V: TRBV13
size: .
J: TRBJ2-1
CDR3: ASSLAGDSYNEQF

V: TRBV9
size: few
J: TRBJ2-2
CDR3: ASSVDSHTGELF

V: TRBV5-6
size: .
J: TRBJ2-1
CDR3: ASSLRLTGYNEQF

V: TRBV20-1
size: .
J: TRBJ1-1
CDR3: SASQPWSTEAF

V: TRBV7-3
size: .
J: TRBJ2-7
CDR3: ASSLGPGAEYEQY

V: TRBV13
size: .
J: TRBJ1-5
CDR3: ASSSINGTGGLQPQH

V: TRBV11-1
size: few
J: TRBJ1-1
CDR3: ASSPRTGPGTEAF

V: TRBV2
size: .
J: TRBJ1-5
CDR3: ASRGTGNQPQH

V: TRBV29-1
size: .
J: TRBJ2-1
CDR3: SVEEWVAHHNEQF

V: TRBV2
size: .
J: TRBJ2-3
CDR3: ATAYREGPGLDTQY

V: TRBV4-2
size: few
J: TRBJ1-5
CDR3: ASSRTGSNQPQH

V: TRBV29-1
size: .
J: TRBJ1-5
CDR3: SAKTGLNQPQH

V: TRBV11-1
size: .
J: TRBJ2-1
CDR3: ASSFGQGPGEGYNEQF

V: TRBV11-1
size: .
J: TRBJ2-3
CDR3: ASSFLHREPDTQY

V: TRBV2
size: few
J: TRBJ1-5
CDR3: ASSDRDRQPQH

V: TRBV2
size: .
J: TRBJ2-1
CDR3: ASCPYTSYNEQF

V: TRBV11-2
size: .
J: TRBJ2-2
CDR3: ASSLVSNTGELF

V: TRBV12-3/TRBV12-4
size: few
J: TRBJ2-5
CDR3: ASSLGPQETQY

V: TRBV5-6
size: .
J: TRBJ1-1
CDR3: ASSLFVTEAF

V: TRBV5-1
size: .
J: TRBJ1-1
CDR3: ASSHEGNTEAF

V: TRBV7-9
size: .
J: TRBJ1-1
CDR3: ASSLVPDGNTEAF

V: TRBV25-1
size: .
J: TRBJ1-1
CDR3: ASIPGTDTEAF

V: TRBV7-9
size: once
J: TRBJ2-2
CDR3: ASSSPAGVITGELF

V: TRBV18
size: .
J: TRBJ1-4
CDR3: ASSPPTGPVNEKLF

V: TRBV2
size: few
J: TRBJ2-1
CDR3: ASGNNEQF

V: TRBV11-1
size: .
J: TRBJ2-3
CDR3: ASSPQGAATDTQY

V: TRBV29-1
size: .
J: TRBJ2-3
CDR3: SAEGGQVGTDTQY

V: TRBV4-1
size: .
J: TRBJ2-5
CDR3: ASSQLAGGGETQY

V: TRBV25-1
size: .
J: TRBJ1-1
CDR3: ASSDNTEAF

V: TRBV14
size: .
J: TRBJ2-1
CDR3: ASSQDEVREQF

V: TRBV5-5
size: .
J: TRBJ2-1
CDR3: ASSASISSYNEQF

V: TRBV12-3/TRBV12-4
size: few
J: TRBJ2-2
CDR3: ASSLGSGTGGTGELF

V: TRBV7-6
size: .
J: TRBJ1-4
CDR3: ASSVDNEKLF

V: TRBV6-5
size: .
J: TRBJ2-5
CDR3: ASSYSPEVTETQY

V: TRBV12-3/TRBV12-4
size: .
J: TRBJ2-3
CDR3: ASSLFTAIDGDTQY

V: TRBV11-3
size: .
J: TRBJ2-5
CDR3: ASSRASGSGAQY

V: TRBV4-1
size: .
J: TRBJ1-1
CDR3: ASSQVAVRGTEAF

V: TRBV2
size: .
J: TRBJ1-5
CDR3: AVGRGSNQPQH